The 15 T cell receptor beta chains below all came from one sample that was sequenced in a study of T-cell memory formation after mild COVID-19. MiXCR, applied by TCRdb to the 5' RACE reads, yields one record per CDR3 protein. The data hold 400,000 or so distinct CDR3 sequences, with roughly 20% observed a single time. Sequenced: PBMCs or a T cell subset sorted from them (not recorded which). Receptor source: an adult woman who had mild COVID-19 (a few samples of this study predate the infection). Cell type and time point are not known.

J is TRBJ1-6 and V is TRBV3-1; a possible D gene is TRBD1 (6 bases). The V end was cut by 2 bases, the J end by 7 bases, with 12 bases between. Germline CDR1 is LGHDT and CDR2 is YNNKEL (reference sequence). The CDR3 runs 15 residues. CDR3 bases: TGTGCCAGCAGCCAATATCAGGGGCTCAATTCACCCCTCCACTTT. Protein product: CASSQYQGLNSPLHF.

This clonotype was seen only a few times. The chain couples TRBV12-3 or TRBV12-4 to TRBJ2-1; TRBD2 agrees at 13 bases. CDR3 size: 19 residues. V lost 4 bases to trimming and J lost 0 bases; unmatched junction nucleotides: 9. CDR3 loop: CASSSLLAGGPGSYNEQFF. CDR3 DNA sequence: TGTGCCAGCAGTTCCCTACTAGCGGGGGGGCCTGGCTCCTACAATGAGCAGTTCTTC.

This clonotype was counted only a few times. The chain has TRBV7-8 and TRBJ1-2; TRBD1 might be the D (5 bases). Trimming removed 1 base at V and 2 bases at J, with 17 bases between. The CDR3 sequence is 17 residues long. In germline, CDR1 is SGHVS, CDR2 FQNEAQ. CDR3 in DNA: TGTGCCAGCAGCTTAGGGTCACTTGGGGACTTGAACTATGGCTACACCTTC. Encoded protein: CASSLGSLGDLNYGYTF.

The chain recombines TRBV15 with TRBJ2-7; possibly TRBD1 for D (6 bases). There are 13 residues in the CDR3. V gave up 8 bases and J gave up 3 bases, with 14 bases separating them. From germline, CDR1 is LNHNV and CDR2 YYDKDF (reference sequence). The CDR3, as DNA: TGTGCCACCTCAGACCAGGGGATCTACGAGCAGTACTTC. It translates to CATSDQGIYEQYF. The variable domain in full, with the rest retrieved from reference TRBV15 and TRBJ2-7, is DAMVIQNPRYQVTQFGKPVTLSCSQTLNHNVMYWYQQKSSQAPKLLFHYYDKDFNNEADTPDNFQSRRPNTSFCFLDIRSPGLGDTAMYLCATSDQGIYEQYFGPGTRLTVT.

This clonotype has just a few counts. The genes are TRBV5-1 and TRBJ1-2, with 7 bases lining up with TRBD1. CDR1 is SGHRS and CDR2 is YFSETQ in the germline V gene. The CDR3 loop spans 14 amino acids. V shed 4 bases and J 4 bases; nucleotides not matched to a gene: 7. The DNA of the CDR3 is TGCGCCAGCAGCACAGACAGGGTTGGCTATGGCTACACCTTC. This translates into CASSTDRVGYGYTF.

The V call is TRBV7-2, the J call TRBJ2-7, with D uncertain. V dropped 7 bases and J dropped 6 bases, with 19 bases sitting between them. CDR3 length: 14 amino acids. CDR1 and CDR2 from the germline V gene are SGHTA and FQGNSA. CDR3 nucleotide sequence: TGTGCCAGCACCAAGGGTCCAAGTTCGGGCGAGCAGTACTTC. Its translation: CASTKGPSSGEQYF.

This chain uses TRBV4-1 with TRBJ2-7; D gene uncertain. V gave up 3 bases and J gave up 7 bases, with 13 bases separating them. Germline lookup yields CDR1 MGHRA and CDR2 YSYEKL. The CDR3 is 13 residues long. This CDR3 reads CASSHGPTREQYF. CDR3 coding DNA: TGCGCCAGCAGCCATGGTCCCACGAGGGAGCAGTACTTC.

V gene TRBV6-5 combines with J gene TRBJ2-7; no reliable D call. The CDR3 spans 11 residues. V was trimmed by 6 bases and J by 7 bases, leaving 10 bases between them. CDR1 is MNHEY and CDR2 is SVGAGI in the germline V gene. CDR3 in DNA: TGTGCCAGCAGCTCCCCTTTTGAGCAGTACTTC. Amino acid sequence: CASSSPFEQYF.

V usage is TRBV19 and J usage is TRBJ1-5; no clear D gene. V was shortened by 5 bases and J by 0 bases, with 17 bases between the two germline ends. CDR3 length: 17 residues. The germline CDR1 and CDR2 sequences are LNHDA and SQIVND (reference sequence). CDR3 sequence reads: CASSPQPPRASNQPQHF. CDR3 sequence (DNA): TGTGCCAGTAGTCCACAGCCGCCGCGGGCTAGCAATCAGCCCCAGCATTTT.

DNA for the CDR3: TGTGCCAGCAGCACCCGACAGGGAATGGATACGCAGTATTTT. It specifies CASSTRQGMDTQYF. V is TRBV27 and J is TRBJ2-3; 7 nucleotides line up with TRBD1. With 6 bases clipped from V and 6 bases from J, the junction kept 9 bases outside the gene matches. The germline V gene encodes CDR1 MNHEY and CDR2 SMNVEV (reference sequence). This CDR3 has 14 residues.

The V and J genes are TRBV18 and TRBJ1-6; D gene uncertain. The CDR3 is made up of 17 amino acids. Germline V gene data show CDR1 as KGHSH and CDR2 as LQKENI. With 1 base removed from V and 7 bases from J, the gap between germline ends came to 17 bases. The CDR3 DNA reads TGTGCCAGCTCACCACACAGCCCTAAGAGCCAGAATTCACCCCTCCACTTT. This encodes CASSPHSPKSQNSPLHF.

The CDR3 DNA sequence: TGCAGCGTTGGGACAGGGTTGGGCACAGATACGCAGTATTTT. Encoded protein: CSVGTGLGTDTQYF. The J gene is TRBJ2-3, the V gene TRBV29-1; 8 positions match TRBD1. The CDR3 length is 14 residues. Germline V CDR1 and CDR2: SQVTM, ANQGSEA. Losses at the gene ends were 4 bases for V and 1 base for J; bases not matched to a gene: 4.

This clonotype appeared many times. The chain has TRBV7-9 and TRBJ2-1; no definite D call. V shed 5 bases and J shed 0 bases, with 8 bases lying between them. The CDR3 has 14 amino acids. CDR1 SEHNR and CDR2 FQNEAQ come from the germline V gene (reference sequence). This CDR3 reads CASSLLGSYNEQFF. The DNA for the CDR3 is TGTGCCAGCAGCCTTCTGGGCTCCTACAATGAGCAGTTCTTC.

The chain links TRBV29-1 to TRBJ2-7; 7 positions agree with TRBD1. Germline trimming cut 3 bases from V and 4 bases from J; bases unmatched to any gene: 9. This CDR3 is 14 amino acids long. The germline CDR1 and CDR2 sequences are SQVTM and ANQGSEA. CDR3 residues: CSVESRQGLYEQYF. In nucleotides, the CDR3 is TGCAGCGTTGAGAGCCGACAGGGTTTATACGAGCAGTACTTC.

This chain links TRBV7-8 with TRBJ2-7; 10 bases align to TRBD2. CDR1 is SGHVS and CDR2 is FQNEAQ in the germline V gene. Germline trimming cut 1 base from V and 2 bases from J; bases unmatched to any gene: 8. This CDR3 contains 17 residues. The CDR3 DNA reads as TGTGCCAGCAGCTTAGTAACTAGCGGGGCGATCCCCTACGAGCAGTACTTC. It translates to CASSLVTSGAIPYEQYF. The full variable domain, completed using reference TRBV7-8 and TRBJ2-7, is GAGVSQSPRYKVAKRGQDVALRCDPISGHVSLFWYQQALGQGPEFLTYFQNEAQLDKSGLPSDRFFAERPEGSVSTLKIQRTQQEDSAVYLCASSLVTSGAIPYEQYFGPGTRLTVT.